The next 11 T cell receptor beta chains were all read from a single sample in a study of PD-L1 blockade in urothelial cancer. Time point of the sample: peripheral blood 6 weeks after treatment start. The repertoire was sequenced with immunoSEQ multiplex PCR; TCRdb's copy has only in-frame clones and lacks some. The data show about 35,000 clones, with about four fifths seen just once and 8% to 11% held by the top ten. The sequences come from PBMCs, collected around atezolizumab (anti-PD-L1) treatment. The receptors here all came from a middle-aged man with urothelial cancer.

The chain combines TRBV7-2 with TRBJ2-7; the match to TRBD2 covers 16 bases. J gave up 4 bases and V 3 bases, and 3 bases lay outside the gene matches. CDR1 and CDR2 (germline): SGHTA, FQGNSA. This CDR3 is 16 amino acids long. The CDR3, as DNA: TGTGCCAGCAGCTTGGGACTAGCGGGAGGGCAGTACGAGCAGTACTTC. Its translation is CASSLGLAGGQYEQYF.

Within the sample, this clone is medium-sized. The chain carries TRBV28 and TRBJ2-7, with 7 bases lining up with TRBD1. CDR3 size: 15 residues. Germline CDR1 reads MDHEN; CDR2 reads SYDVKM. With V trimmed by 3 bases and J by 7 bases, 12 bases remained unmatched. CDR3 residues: CASSFESTGKREQYF. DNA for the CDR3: TGTGCCAGCAGTTTCGAATCGACAGGGAAGCGGGAGCAGTACTTC.

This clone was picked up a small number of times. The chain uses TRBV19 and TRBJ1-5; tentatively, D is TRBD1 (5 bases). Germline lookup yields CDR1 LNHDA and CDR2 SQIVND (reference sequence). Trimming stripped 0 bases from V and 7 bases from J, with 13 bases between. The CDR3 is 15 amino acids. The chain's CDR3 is CASSIDSLGGQPQHF. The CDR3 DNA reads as TGTGCCAGTAGTATAGACTCTTTGGGGGGGCAGCCCCAGCATTTT.

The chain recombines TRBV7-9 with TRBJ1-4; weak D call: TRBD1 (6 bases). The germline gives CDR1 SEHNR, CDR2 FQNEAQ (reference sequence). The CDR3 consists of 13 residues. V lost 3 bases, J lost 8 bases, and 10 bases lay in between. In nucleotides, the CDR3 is TGTGCCAGCAGCTTGGGGGCAGTCGAAAAACTGTTTTTT. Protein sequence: CASSLGAVEKLFF.

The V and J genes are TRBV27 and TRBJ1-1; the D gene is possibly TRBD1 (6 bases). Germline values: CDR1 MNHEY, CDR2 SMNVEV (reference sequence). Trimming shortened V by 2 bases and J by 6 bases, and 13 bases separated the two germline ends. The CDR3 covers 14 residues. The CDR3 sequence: CASSLTGQSSEAFF. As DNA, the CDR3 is TGTGCCAGCAGTTTAACCGGACAGTCCTCTGAAGCTTTCTTT.

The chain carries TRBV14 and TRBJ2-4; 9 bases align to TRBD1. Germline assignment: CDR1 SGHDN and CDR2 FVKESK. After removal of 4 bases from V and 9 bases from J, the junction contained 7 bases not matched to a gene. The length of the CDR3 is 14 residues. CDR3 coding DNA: TGTGCCAGCAGCCGCGGACAGGGGTTTGGCATTCAGTACTTC. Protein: CASSRGQGFGIQYF.

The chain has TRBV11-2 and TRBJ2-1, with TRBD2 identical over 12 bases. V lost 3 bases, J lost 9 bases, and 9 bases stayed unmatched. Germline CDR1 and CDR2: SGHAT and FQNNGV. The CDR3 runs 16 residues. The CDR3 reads CASSFNNGLAGREQFF. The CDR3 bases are TGTGCCAGCAGCTTCAATAACGGACTAGCGGGGCGTGAGCAGTTCTTC.

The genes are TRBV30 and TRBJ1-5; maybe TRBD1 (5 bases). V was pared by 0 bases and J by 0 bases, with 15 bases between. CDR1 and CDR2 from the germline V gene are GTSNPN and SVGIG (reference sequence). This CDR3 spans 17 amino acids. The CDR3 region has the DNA TGTGCCTGGAGTGTTATCGCGGGGGGATATAGCAATCAGCCCCAGCATTTT. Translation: CAWSVIAGGYSNQPQHF.

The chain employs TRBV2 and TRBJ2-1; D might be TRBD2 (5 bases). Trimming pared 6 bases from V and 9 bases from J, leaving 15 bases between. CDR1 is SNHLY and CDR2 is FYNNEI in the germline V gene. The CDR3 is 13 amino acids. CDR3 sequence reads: CASRRLAGGEQFF. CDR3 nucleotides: TGTGCCAGCAGACGGCTAGCTGGCGGTGAGCAGTTCTTC.

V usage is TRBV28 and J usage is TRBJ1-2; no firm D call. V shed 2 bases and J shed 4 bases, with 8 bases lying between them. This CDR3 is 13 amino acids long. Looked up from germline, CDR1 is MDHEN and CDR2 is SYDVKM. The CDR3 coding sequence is TGTGCCAGCAGTTTAAGCCCCGCCTATGGCTACACCTTC. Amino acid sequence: CASSLSPAYGYTF.

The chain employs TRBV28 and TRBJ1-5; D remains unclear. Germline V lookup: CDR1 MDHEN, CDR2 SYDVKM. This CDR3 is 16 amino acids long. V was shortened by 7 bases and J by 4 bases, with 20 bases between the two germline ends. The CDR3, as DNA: TGTGCCAGCAAATTGGACTCATCGTCGATTAATCAGCCCCAGCATTTT. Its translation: CASKLDSSSINQPQHF.